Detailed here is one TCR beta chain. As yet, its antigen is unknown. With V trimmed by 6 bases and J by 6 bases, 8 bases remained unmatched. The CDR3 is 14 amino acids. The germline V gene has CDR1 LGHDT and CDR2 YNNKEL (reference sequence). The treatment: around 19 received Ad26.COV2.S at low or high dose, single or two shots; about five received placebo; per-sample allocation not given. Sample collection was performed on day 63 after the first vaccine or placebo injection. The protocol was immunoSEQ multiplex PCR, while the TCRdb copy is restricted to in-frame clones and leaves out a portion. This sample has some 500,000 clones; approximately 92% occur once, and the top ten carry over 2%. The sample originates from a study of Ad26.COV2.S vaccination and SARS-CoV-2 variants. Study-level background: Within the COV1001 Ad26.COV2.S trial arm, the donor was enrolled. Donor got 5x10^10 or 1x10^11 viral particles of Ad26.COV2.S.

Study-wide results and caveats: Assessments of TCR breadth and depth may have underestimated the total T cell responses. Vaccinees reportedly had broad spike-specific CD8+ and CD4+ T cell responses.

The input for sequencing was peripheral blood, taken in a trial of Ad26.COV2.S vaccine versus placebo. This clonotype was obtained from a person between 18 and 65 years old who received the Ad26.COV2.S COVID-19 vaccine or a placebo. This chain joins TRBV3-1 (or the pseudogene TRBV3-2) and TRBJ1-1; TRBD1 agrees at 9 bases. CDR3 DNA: TGTGCCAGCAGAGTCACAGGGGGCGCCGCTGAAGCTTTCTTT. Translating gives CASRVTGGAAEAFF.